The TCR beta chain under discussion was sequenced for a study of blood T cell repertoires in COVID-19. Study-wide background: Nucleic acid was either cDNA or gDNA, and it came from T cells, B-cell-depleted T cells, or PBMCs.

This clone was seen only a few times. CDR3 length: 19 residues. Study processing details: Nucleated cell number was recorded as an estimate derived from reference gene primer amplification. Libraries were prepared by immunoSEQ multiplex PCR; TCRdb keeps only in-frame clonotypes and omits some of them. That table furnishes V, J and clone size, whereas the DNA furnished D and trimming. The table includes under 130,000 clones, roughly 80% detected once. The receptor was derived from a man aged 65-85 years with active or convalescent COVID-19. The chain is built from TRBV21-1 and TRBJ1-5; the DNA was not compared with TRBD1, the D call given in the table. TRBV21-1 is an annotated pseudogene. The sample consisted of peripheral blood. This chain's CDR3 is CASSKKGQGIMISNQPQHF. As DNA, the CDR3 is TGTGCCAGCAGCAAAAAGGGGCAGGGAATTATGATAAGCAATCAGCCCCAGCATTTT.